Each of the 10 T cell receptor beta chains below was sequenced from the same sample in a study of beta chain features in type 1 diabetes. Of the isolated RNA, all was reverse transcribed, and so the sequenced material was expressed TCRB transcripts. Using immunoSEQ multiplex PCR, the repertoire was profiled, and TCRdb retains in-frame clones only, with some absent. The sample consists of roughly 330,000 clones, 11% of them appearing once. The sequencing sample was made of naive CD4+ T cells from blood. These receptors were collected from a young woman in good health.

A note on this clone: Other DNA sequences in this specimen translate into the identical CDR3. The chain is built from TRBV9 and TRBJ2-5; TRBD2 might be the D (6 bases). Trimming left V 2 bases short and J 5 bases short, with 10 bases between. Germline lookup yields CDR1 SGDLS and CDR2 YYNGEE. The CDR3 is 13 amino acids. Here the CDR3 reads CASSVGGRETQYF. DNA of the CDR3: TGTGCCAGCAGCGTGGGGGGTCGGGAGACCCAGTACTTC. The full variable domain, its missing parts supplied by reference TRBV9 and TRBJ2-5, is DSGVTQTPKHLITATGQRVTLRCSPRSGDLSVYWYQQSLDQGLQFLIQYYNGEERAKGNILERFSAQQFPDLHSELNLSSLELGDSALYFCASSVGGRETQYFGPGTRLLVL.

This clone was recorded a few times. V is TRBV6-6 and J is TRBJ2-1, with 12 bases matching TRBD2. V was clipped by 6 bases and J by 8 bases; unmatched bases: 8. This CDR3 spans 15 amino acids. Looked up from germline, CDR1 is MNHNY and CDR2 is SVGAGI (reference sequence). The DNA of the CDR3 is TGTGCCAGCAGGTCGACTAGCGGGAGAGGGTATGAGCAGTTCTTC. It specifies CASRSTSGRGYEQFF.

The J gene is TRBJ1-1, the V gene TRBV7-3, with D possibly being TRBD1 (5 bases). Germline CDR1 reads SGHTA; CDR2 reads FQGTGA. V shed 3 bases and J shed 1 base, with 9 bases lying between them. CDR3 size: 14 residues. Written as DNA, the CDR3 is TGTGCCAGCAGCTTGAGCAGGGAGAACACTGAAGCTTTCTTT. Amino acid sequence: CASSLSRENTEAFF.

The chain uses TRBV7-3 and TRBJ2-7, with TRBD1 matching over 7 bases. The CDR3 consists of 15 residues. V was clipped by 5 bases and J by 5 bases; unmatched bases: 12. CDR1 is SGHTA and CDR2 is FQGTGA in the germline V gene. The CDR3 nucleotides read TGTGCCAGCAGCCTCCGGGACAGCCGTTCCGACGAGCAGTACTTC. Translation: CASSLRDSRSDEQYF.

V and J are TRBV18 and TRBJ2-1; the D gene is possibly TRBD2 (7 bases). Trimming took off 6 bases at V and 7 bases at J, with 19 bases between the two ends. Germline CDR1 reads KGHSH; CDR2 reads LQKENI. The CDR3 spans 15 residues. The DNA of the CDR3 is TGTGCCAGCTCCCCAGTCGGGGGGCGCGGTAATGAGCAGTTCTTC. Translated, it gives CASSPVGGRGNEQFF.

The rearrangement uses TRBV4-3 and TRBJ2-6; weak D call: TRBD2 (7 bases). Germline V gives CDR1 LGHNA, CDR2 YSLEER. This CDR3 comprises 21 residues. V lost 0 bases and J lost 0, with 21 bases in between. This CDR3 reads CASSQDLVGGRGVSGANVLTF. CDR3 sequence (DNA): TGCGCCAGCAGCCAAGATCTTGTCGGGGGGCGCGGAGTCTCTGGGGCCAACGTCCTGACTTTC.

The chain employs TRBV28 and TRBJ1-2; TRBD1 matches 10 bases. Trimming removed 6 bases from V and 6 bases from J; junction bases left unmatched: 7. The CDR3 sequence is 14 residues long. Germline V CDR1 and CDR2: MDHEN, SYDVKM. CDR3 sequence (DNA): TGTGCCAGCAGACCTACGGGACAGGGGCATGGCTACACCTTC. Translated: CASRPTGQGHGYTF.

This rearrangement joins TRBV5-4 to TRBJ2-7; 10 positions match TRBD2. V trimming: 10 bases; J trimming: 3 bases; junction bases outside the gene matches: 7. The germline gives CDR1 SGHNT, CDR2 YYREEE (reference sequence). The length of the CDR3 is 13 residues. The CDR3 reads CAVGTSAFYEQYF. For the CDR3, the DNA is TGTGCCGTCGGGACTAGCGCCTTCTACGAGCAGTACTTC.

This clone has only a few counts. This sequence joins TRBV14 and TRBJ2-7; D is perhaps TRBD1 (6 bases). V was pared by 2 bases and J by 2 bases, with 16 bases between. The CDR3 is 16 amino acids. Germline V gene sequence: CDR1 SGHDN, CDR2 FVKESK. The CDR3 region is CASSQSLGDIPYEQYF. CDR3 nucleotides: TGTGCCAGCAGCCAATCCTTGGGGGACATACCCTACGAGCAGTACTTC.

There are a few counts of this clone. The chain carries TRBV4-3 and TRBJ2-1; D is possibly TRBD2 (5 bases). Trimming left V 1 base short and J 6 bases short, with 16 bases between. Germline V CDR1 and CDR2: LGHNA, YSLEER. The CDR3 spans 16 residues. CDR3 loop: CASSQGRKSLANEQFF. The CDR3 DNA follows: TGCGCCAGCAGCCAAGGTCGGAAGTCCCTAGCCAATGAGCAGTTCTTC.